Presented here are 11 T cell receptor beta chains from one specimen sequenced in a study of CD8+CD57+ T cells in acquired aplastic anemia. Sequencing was done on patients that had shown CD8+CD57+ cell expansion by flow cytometry. Researchers used genomic DNA as the template to profile TCR beta VDJ and CDR3. TCRdb independently ran MiXCR on the reads; one entry per CDR3 protein. The profile shows approximately 150,000 distinct CDR3 sequences, roughly 50% of them singletons. Specimen: sorted CD4+, CD8+, or CD8+CD57+ T cells (not recorded which) from PBMCs. Every receptor here comes from a human donor with aplastic anemia.

The chain recombines TRBV24-1 with TRBJ2-5; unclear D gene. V gave up 3 bases and J gave up 10 bases, with 14 bases separating them. The CDR3 covers 13 residues. Germline CDR1 and CDR2: KGHDR and SFDVKD. This CDR3 reads CATSDPLDEDQYF. The CDR3 DNA reads TGTGCCACCAGTGATCCACTCGATGAGGACCAGTACTTC.

This clonotype was seen at least ten times. CDR3 residues: CASSSDYRSGSPLHF. The CDR3 nucleotides read TGTGCCAGCAGTTCCGACTACAGGTCCGGTTCACCCCTCCACTTT. The rearrangement uses TRBV12-3 or TRBV12-4 and TRBJ1-6, with D perhaps TRBD1 (5 bases). Trimming took off 4 bases at V and 9 bases at J, with 16 bases between the two ends. The CDR3 runs 15 residues.

This clonotype showed up many times. V gene TRBV24-1 combines with J gene TRBJ2-1, with 9 nucleotides matching TRBD2. Germline lookup yields CDR1 KGHDR and CDR2 SFDVKD. This CDR3 has 14 residues. Trimming at V came to 7 bases and at J to 7 bases, leaving 7 bases not matched to a gene. This CDR3 reads CATRSSGVGNEQFF. The CDR3 DNA reads TGTGCCACCAGGTCTAGCGGGGTTGGTAATGAGCAGTTCTTC.

In regard to this clonotype: With a much larger clone just one base away, this may be a read error. The rearrangement links TRBV6-1 to TRBJ1-1, with 8 nucleotides matching TRBD1. The V gene's germline CDR1 is MNHNS and CDR2 SASEGT. This CDR3 comprises 13 residues. CDR3: CASRTGEPTKAFF. Here the CDR3 DNA reads TGTGCCAGCAGGACAGGGGAGCCCACTAAAGCTTTCTTT.

J is TRBJ1-1 and V is TRBV15; D might be TRBD1 (6 bases). Germline CDR1 reads LNHNV; CDR2 reads YYDKDF (reference sequence). The CDR3 loop spans 14 amino acids. V lost 4 bases, J lost 6 bases, and 15 bases lay in between. Here the CDR3 DNA reads TGTGCCACCAGCATCCGCCGGGACACACCTGAAGCTTTCTTT. It encodes CATSIRRDTPEAFF.

The sample holds many counts of this clonotype. V usage is TRBV6-1 and J usage is TRBJ1-2; D perhaps matches TRBD1 (6 bases). Germline V gene lookup returns CDR1 MNHNS and CDR2 SASEGT. This CDR3 is 16 amino acids long. Trimming cost V 2 bases and J 8 bases, with 21 bases left between them. The CDR3 coding sequence is TGTGCCAGCAGTGAACCGCCGGGACACGGGTTTCGGGGCTACACCTTC. Protein: CASSEPPGHGFRGYTF.

A word on this clonotype: A read error may explain this, as a much larger clone is one base away. Without the conserved terminal phenylalanine or tryptophan, this CDR3 likely stems from a read error. The chain employs TRBV6-1 and TRBJ2-1; TRBD1 agrees at 11 bases. Trimming at V came to 6 bases and at J to 6 bases, leaving 4 bases not matched to a gene. The CDR3 length is 14 residues. Germline V CDR1 and CDR2: MNHNS, SASEGT. In DNA, the CDR3 is TGTGCCAGCAGAACCGGGACAGGGGGCAATGAGCAGTTCTGC. Protein: CASRTGTGGNEQFC.

This clonotype was picked up a small number of times. The chain uses TRBV4-3 and TRBJ2-7, with unresolved D. V was cut by 0 bases and J by 6 bases, with 9 bases left in between. This CDR3 comprises 13 residues. The germline gives CDR1 LGHNA, CDR2 YSLEER. The CDR3 loop is CASSQDIIREQYF. In nucleotides, the CDR3 is TGCGCCAGCAGCCAAGATATCATCCGCGAGCAGTACTTC.

This chain links TRBV2 with TRBJ1-2; 9 bases match TRBD1. Trimming cost V 4 bases and J 7 bases; bases outside gene matches: 4. Germline CDR1 is SNHLY and CDR2 is FYNNEI. The CDR3 is made up of 13 amino acids. Here the CDR3 DNA reads TGTGCCAGCAGTGGGACAGGGGCCGGTGGCTACACCTTC. Protein: CASSGTGAGGYTF.

The chain employs TRBV12-3 or TRBV12-4 and TRBJ2-3, with TRBD2 identical over 8 bases. The CDR3 consists of 18 residues. V lost 8 bases and J lost 6; bases outside the gene matches: 22. CDR3 amino acids: CASRGLVSGGLLTDTQYF. The CDR3 nucleotides are TGTGCCAGCCGGGGTTTAGTGAGCGGGGGCCTCCTCACTGATACGCAGTATTTT.

The table lists this clonotype with many counts. This rearrangement joins TRBV6-1 to TRBJ1-6; 9 bases align to TRBD1. V dropped 6 bases and J dropped 6; count of bases not matched to a gene: 6. Germline CDR1 MNHNS, CDR2 SASEGT. This CDR3 is built from 15 residues. For the CDR3, the DNA is TGTGCCAGCAGGGGACAGGGACTCGGTAATTCACCCCTCCACTTT. This encodes CASRGQGLGNSPLHF.